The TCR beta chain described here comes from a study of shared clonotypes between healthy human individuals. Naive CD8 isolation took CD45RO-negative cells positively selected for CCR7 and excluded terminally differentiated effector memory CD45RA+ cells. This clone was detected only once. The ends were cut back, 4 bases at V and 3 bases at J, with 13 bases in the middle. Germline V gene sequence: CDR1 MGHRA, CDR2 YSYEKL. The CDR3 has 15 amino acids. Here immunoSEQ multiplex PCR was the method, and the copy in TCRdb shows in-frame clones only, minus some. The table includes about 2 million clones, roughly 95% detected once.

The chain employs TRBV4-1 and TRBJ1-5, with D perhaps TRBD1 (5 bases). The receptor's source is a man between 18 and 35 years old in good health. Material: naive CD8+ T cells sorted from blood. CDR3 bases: TGCGCCAGCAGCCGAACAGACAGCGACAATCAGCCCCAGCATTTT. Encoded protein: CASSRTDSDNQPQHF.